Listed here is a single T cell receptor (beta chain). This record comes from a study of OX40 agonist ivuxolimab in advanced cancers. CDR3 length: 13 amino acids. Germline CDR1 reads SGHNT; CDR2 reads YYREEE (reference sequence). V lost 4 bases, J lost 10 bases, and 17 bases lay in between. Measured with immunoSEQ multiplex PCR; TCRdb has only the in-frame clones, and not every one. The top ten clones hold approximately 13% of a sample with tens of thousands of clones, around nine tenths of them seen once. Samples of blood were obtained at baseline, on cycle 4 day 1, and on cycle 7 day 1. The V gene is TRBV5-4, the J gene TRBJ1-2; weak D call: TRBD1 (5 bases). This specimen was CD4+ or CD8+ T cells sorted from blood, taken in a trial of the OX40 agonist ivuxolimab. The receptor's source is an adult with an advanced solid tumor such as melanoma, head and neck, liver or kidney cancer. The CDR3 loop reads CASSPGSGITYTF. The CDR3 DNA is TGTGCCAGCAGCCCGGGATCAGGGATAACCTACACCTTC.